A single sample gave rise to the 29 T cell receptor beta chains below, sequenced in a study of radiation and T cells in renal cell carcinoma. Profiling relied on immunoSEQ multiplex PCR, and the TCRdb table lists in-frame clones only, not all of them. Among just under 80,000 clones listed, 70% to 90% were seen once. The time point: blood 2 weeks post-SBRT. Treatment in this sample: 15 Gy SBRT to primary tumor, nephrectomy 4 weeks later. Sequences were derived from blood, sampled from a patient whose treatment included radiotherapy and nephrectomy. Source of these receptors: a woman aged 45-65 years with renal cell carcinoma.

The chain links TRBV4-3 to TRBJ1-5, with 7 bases fitting TRBD1. J gave up 2 bases and V 3 bases, and 10 bases lay outside the gene matches. The germline V gene has CDR1 LGHNA and CDR2 YSLEER. The CDR3 runs 17 residues. The DNA for the CDR3 is TGCGCCAGCAGCCAGGGAATCACAGGGGAGCGCAATCAGCCCCAGCATTTT. This codes for CASSQGITGERNQPQHF.

J is TRBJ1-5 and V is TRBV7-8, with D tentatively TRBD1 (5 bases). Germline V gene data show CDR1 as SGHVS and CDR2 as FQNEAQ. Trimming removed 4 bases at V and 4 bases at J, with 11 bases between. The CDR3 has 14 residues. The CDR3 protein is CASSSGSGNQPQHF. The CDR3 DNA follows: TGTGCCAGCAGCTCAGGGTCGGGAAATCAGCCCCAGCATTTT.

The chain combines TRBV19 with TRBJ2-5; D not certain. With 7 bases removed from V and 1 base from J, the gap between germline ends came to 10 bases. The length of the CDR3 is 13 residues. The germline V gene encodes CDR1 LNHDA and CDR2 SQIVND (reference sequence). This CDR3 reads CASTPPSQETQYF. CDR3 bases: TGTGCCAGTACCCCTCCAAGCCAAGAGACCCAGTACTTC.

The chain carries TRBV19 and TRBJ2-5, with 9 bases lining up with TRBD1. V was pared by 3 bases and J by 2 bases, with 4 bases of the junction left unmatched. CDR3 length equals 15 residues. From germline, CDR1 is LNHDA and CDR2 SQIVND (reference sequence). The CDR3 region is CASSMGQGGQETQYF. CDR3 nucleotide sequence: TGTGCCAGTAGTATGGGACAGGGAGGGCAAGAGACCCAGTACTTC.

The chain carries TRBV7-2 and TRBJ2-7; the match to TRBD2 covers 11 bases. CDR1 and CDR2 (germline): SGHTA, FQGNSA. The CDR3 runs 15 residues. J was trimmed by 4 bases and V by 5 bases; bases with no gene match: 7. The CDR3: CASSQTSGGRYEQYF. As DNA, the CDR3 is TGTGCCAGCAGCCAAACTAGCGGGGGTAGATACGAGCAGTACTTC.

This clone was detected only once. This sequence joins TRBV9 and TRBJ2-7, with D possibly TRBD2 on 5 matching bases. The CDR3 totals 13 residues. V shed 4 bases and J shed 6 bases, with 14 bases lying between them. Germline CDR1 is SGDLS and CDR2 is YYNGEE. Here the CDR3 DNA reads TGTGCCAGCAGCATAATCCCCCGGGGCGAGCAGTACTTC. The encoded protein is CASSIIPRGEQYF.

The chain is built from TRBV29-1 and TRBJ2-3; maybe TRBD2 (6 bases). V dropped 0 bases and J dropped 0 bases, with 10 bases sitting between them. CDR1 is SQVTM, CDR2 ANQGSEA, per germline. This CDR3 comprises 15 residues. The CDR3 DNA follows: TGCAGCGTTGAAGAAATTGGGGGGAGCACAGATACGCAGTATTTT. This sequence encodes CSVEEIGGSTDTQYF.

The chain couples TRBV4-3 to TRBJ2-5, with a possible D match to TRBD1 (5 bases). Trimming pared 0 bases from V and 4 bases from J, leaving 9 bases between. Germline V gene data show CDR1 as LGHNA and CDR2 as YSLEER. The CDR3 sequence is 14 residues long. The CDR3 loop reads CASSQDRATETQYF. The CDR3 DNA follows: TGCGCCAGCAGCCAAGACAGGGCGACAGAGACCCAGTACTTC.

This clone came up a few times. The genes are TRBV27 and TRBJ1-5; D is ambiguous. Deletions cut 3 bases from V and 0 bases from J, with 3 bases between. The V gene's germline CDR1 is MNHEY and CDR2 SMNVEV (reference sequence). The CDR3 runs to 13 residues. The CDR3 here is CASSFDSNQPQHF. The CDR3 DNA follows: TGTGCCAGCAGTTTTGATAGCAATCAGCCCCAGCATTTT.

This clone appeared a few times. The chain combines TRBV5-1 with TRBJ1-1; 7 bases match TRBD1. Germline V gene sequence: CDR1 SGHRS, CDR2 YFSETQ. V trimming: 1 base; J trimming: 3 bases; junction bases outside the gene matches: 6. The CDR3 loop spans 15 amino acids. The chain's CDR3 is CASSLRDRVDTEAFF. The CDR3 nucleotides read TGCGCCAGCAGCTTGCGAGACAGGGTTGACACTGAAGCTTTCTTT.

The chain carries TRBV9 and TRBJ2-2; D gene uncertain. V was trimmed by 0 bases and J by 5 bases, leaving 14 bases between them. The CDR3 runs to 16 residues. Germline V gene data show CDR1 as SGDLS and CDR2 as YYNGEE. CDR3 sequence: CASSVGVRQSTGELFF. The CDR3 nucleotides are TGTGCCAGCAGCGTAGGCGTCAGACAATCGACCGGGGAGCTGTTTTTT.

The chain recombines TRBV7-2 with TRBJ1-3; D not resolved. The V end lost 0 bases, the J end lost 0 bases, and 9 bases lay between the germline ends. CDR1 and CDR2 (germline): SGHTA, FQGNSA. The CDR3 is 16 residues long. CDR3: CASSLARTLSGNTIYF. In DNA form, the CDR3 reads TGTGCCAGCAGCTTAGCCAGGACCCTCTCTGGAAACACCATATATTTT.

The chain has TRBV5-4 and TRBJ1-1, with 7 bases matching TRBD1. The germline gives CDR1 SGHNT, CDR2 YYREEE (reference sequence). V trimming: 6 bases; J trimming: 6 bases; junction bases outside the gene matches: 11. The CDR3 has 14 amino acids. The CDR3 region is CASKSQGSHAEAFF. CDR3 DNA sequence: TGTGCCAGCAAGTCACAGGGGAGTCACGCTGAAGCTTTCTTT.

The chain uses TRBV7-9 and TRBJ1-1; a weak D match, TRBD1 (5 bases). From germline, CDR1 is SEHNR and CDR2 FQNEAQ (reference sequence). The germline V and J ends were trimmed by 5 bases and 3 bases, with 16 bases remaining between them. There are 15 residues in the CDR3. CDR3 loop: CASSIGIGGYTEAFF. CDR3 DNA sequence: TGTGCCAGCAGCATAGGGATTGGGGGGTACACTGAAGCTTTCTTT.

This clone appeared once. One junction end disagrees with the germline gene, perhaps due to a read error. The CDR3 region has the DNA TGTGCCATCAGTGATCAGGGAGAAAGGGTCGGCTACACCTTC. Amino acids: CAISDQGERVGYTF. The chain links TRBV6-5 to TRBJ1-2, with a weak D call TRBD1 (5 bases). Germline CDR1 and CDR2: MNHEY and SVGAGI. This CDR3 has 14 residues.

The chain employs TRBV5-1 and TRBJ2-2; D call uncertain. The CDR3 is 16 residues long. Germline CDR1 is SGHRS and CDR2 is YFSETQ. V gave up 4 bases and J gave up 0 bases, with 13 bases separating them. The DNA of the CDR3 is TGCGCCAGCAGCGCGGTGCCCAACGCGAACACCGGGGAGCTGTTTTTT. Protein product: CASSAVPNANTGELFF. Full variable domain (outside the CDR3, taken from reference TRBV5-1 and TRBJ2-2): KAGVTQTPRYLIKTRGQQVTLSCSPISGHRSVSWYQQTPGQGLQFLFEYFSETQRNKGNFPGRFSGRQFSNSRSEMNVSTLELGDSALYLCASSAVPNANTGELFFGEGSRLTVL.

CDR3 sequence reads: CASRETWSSNQPQHF. CDR3 in DNA: TGTGCCAGCAGAGAGACTTGGTCCAGCAATCAGCCCCAGCATTTT. V is TRBV6-5 and J is TRBJ1-5; no reliable D call. From germline, CDR1 is MNHEY and CDR2 SVGAGI. The CDR3 extends over 15 amino acids. V was clipped by 6 bases and J by 1 base, with 13 bases between them.

V is TRBV28 and J is TRBJ1-1; the D gene is possibly TRBD1 (5 bases). In germline, CDR1 is MDHEN, CDR2 SYDVKM. The CDR3 runs to 14 residues. With 5 bases removed from V and 0 bases from J, the gap between germline ends came to 10 bases. The CDR3 loop reads CASSGHIMNTEAFF. The DNA for the CDR3 is TGTGCCAGCAGTGGACACATAATGAACACTGAAGCTTTCTTT.

The chain uses TRBV2 and TRBJ2-7; 8 positions match TRBD1. The germline CDR1 and CDR2 sequences are SNHLY and FYNNEI. This CDR3 has 18 residues. With 0 bases clipped from V and 5 bases from J, the junction kept 15 bases outside the gene matches. The CDR3 nucleotides read TGTGCCAGCAGTGAAGCCAGCGGGCGCGGAGGGGGACAGGACGAGCAGTACTTC. Its translation: CASSEASGRGGGQDEQYF.

The V call is TRBV28, the J call TRBJ2-7; D is undetermined. Germline lookup yields CDR1 MDHEN and CDR2 SYDVKM. V shed 3 bases and J shed 7 bases, with 13 bases lying between them. The CDR3 has 13 residues. The CDR3 sequence: CASSFSRRGEQYF. The CDR3 DNA reads TGTGCCAGCAGTTTTTCCCGTCGTGGGGAGCAGTACTTC.

The J gene is TRBJ1-2, the V gene TRBV7-5; the DNA was not compared with TRBD1, the D call given in the table. TRBV7-5 is a pseudogene locus. The CDR3 length is 16 residues. For the CDR3, the DNA is TGTGCCAGAAGCTTAGCCGGGACACGGCAGGGCTCCGGCTACACCTTC. Translating gives CARSLAGTRQGSGYTF.

The chain is built from TRBV7-9 and TRBJ1-4, with D maybe TRBD1 (6 bases). V was pared by 1 base and J by 6 bases, with 12 bases between. Germline V lookup: CDR1 SEHNR, CDR2 FQNEAQ (reference sequence). CDR3 length equals 15 residues. Here the CDR3 reads CASSLVAGVYEKLFF. As DNA, the CDR3 is TGTGCCAGCAGCTTAGTGGCAGGGGTCTATGAAAAACTGTTTTTT.

This rearrangement joins TRBV10-3 to TRBJ2-3; D is uncertain. The CDR3 extends over 11 amino acids. V lost 2 bases to trimming and J lost 8 bases, with 5 bases between them. Germline-derived CDR1 and CDR2 are ENHRY and SYGVKD. Here the CDR3 DNA reads TGTGCCATCAGTGAGATTGGTACGCAGTATTTT. This codes for CAISEIGTQYF.

V usage is TRBV19 and J usage is TRBJ2-7; 11 nucleotides line up with TRBD1. CDR1 is LNHDA, CDR2 SQIVND, per germline (reference sequence). This CDR3 comprises 15 residues. The V and J ends lost 6 bases and 3 bases, in that order; junction bases with no gene match: 7. The CDR3: CASRVGTGGVYEQYF. Here the CDR3 DNA reads TGTGCCAGTAGAGTCGGGACAGGGGGAGTCTACGAGCAGTACTTC.

This clone appeared a few times. This chain links TRBV30 with TRBJ2-2; D is ambiguous. The CDR3 has 15 residues. Germline V lookup: CDR1 GTSNPN, CDR2 SVGIG (reference sequence). V lost 0 bases and J 1 base, leaving 9 bases between the germline ends. DNA of the CDR3: TGTGCCTGGAGTGTGAGGATCTTGAACACCGGGGAGCTGTTTTTT. Translating gives CAWSVRILNTGELFF.

CDR3 nucleotide sequence: TGTGCCTGGAGTGTAAGCTCTGGGGTTCAGGGTTCACCCCTCCACTTT. As protein: CAWSVSSGVQGSPLHF. V and J are TRBV30 and TRBJ1-6; a possible D gene is TRBD1 (5 bases). The CDR3 runs to 16 residues. CDR1 is GTSNPN, CDR2 SVGIG, per germline (reference sequence). Trimming removed 0 bases from V and 9 bases from J, with 18 bases in between.

This clone was detected only a few times. The chain uses TRBV14 and TRBJ1-2; D not certain. The V and J ends lost 1 base and 5 bases respectively, with 14 bases between them. Germline V lookup: CDR1 SGHDN, CDR2 FVKESK. The length of the CDR3 is 15 residues. The DNA of the CDR3 is TGTGCCAGCAGCCAAGGAACTTCTGACCTGTATGGCTACACCTTC. It is translated as CASSQGTSDLYGYTF.

This chain links TRBV7-2 with TRBJ2-2; 9 nucleotides match TRBD1. J was trimmed by 1 base and V by 5 bases; bases with no gene match: 5. Germline CDR1 reads SGHTA; CDR2 reads FQGNSA. CDR3 length equals 16 residues. The CDR3 DNA reads TGTGCCAGCAGCGCCGGGACAGGGTTGAACACCGGGGAGCTGTTTTTT. Amino acid sequence: CASSAGTGLNTGELFF.

This clone showed up just once. Relative to the germline gene, one junction end is altered; a read error may explain this. V gene TRBV19 combines with J gene TRBJ1-5, with D possibly matching TRBD1 (6 bases). Germline assignment: CDR1 LNHDA and CDR2 SQIVND (reference sequence). The CDR3 length is 13 residues. The CDR3 sequence is CASSKQGNQPQHF. CDR3 sequence (DNA): TGTGCCAGTAGTAAACAGGGCAATCAGCCTCAGCATTTT.